The 5 T cell receptor beta chains below all came from one sample that was sequenced in a study of technical replicates of blood from a few donors. Assay used: immunoSEQ multiplex PCR; TCRdb lists only in-frame clones, some missing. The sample records roughly 90,000 clones, around 96% being singletons. Sequencing input: T cells isolated from PBMCs. These receptors all come from a human donor in good health.

The CDR3 reads CASSGRGGARDTQYF. CDR3 nucleotide sequence: TGTGCCAGCAGTGGGCGGGGAGGGGCGCGGGATACGCAGTATTTT. The J gene is TRBJ2-3, the V gene TRBV2, with 7 bases matching TRBD2. The CDR3 sequence is 15 residues long. From germline, CDR1 is SNHLY and CDR2 FYNNEI. V lost 4 bases to trimming and J lost 6 bases; unmatched junction nucleotides: 10.

The chain joins TRBV19 to TRBJ2-5, with TRBD2 matching over 12 bases. CDR3 length: 18 residues. Germline V gene sequence: CDR1 LNHDA, CDR2 SQIVND (reference sequence). CDR3 loop: CATSKEGLAGLTQETQYF. The CDR3 nucleotides read TGTGCTACCTCGAAAGAAGGACTAGCGGGGCTTACACAAGAGACCCAGTACTTC.

In DNA form, the CDR3 reads TGTGCAAGTCGCTTGGCTAGCGCTCCCTACGAGCAGTACTTC. This sequence encodes CASRLASAPYEQYF. The chain carries TRBV12-2 and TRBJ2-7; the D call TRBD2 from the table was never checked on the DNA. TRBV12-2 is noted as a pseudogene. CDR3 length equals 14 residues.

The rearrangement links TRBV6-1 to TRBJ2-7, with D possibly TRBD2 on 6 matching bases. The CDR3 is 17 amino acids. Germline-derived CDR1 and CDR2 are MNHNS and SASEGT. Trimming stripped 3 bases from V and 0 bases from J, with 18 bases between. CDR3 nucleotide sequence: TGTGCCAGCAGTGAGAAAGCCCCGGGACTCATCTCCTACGAGCAGTACTTC. It encodes CASSEKAPGLISYEQYF.

The chain is built from TRBV29-1 and TRBJ1-1; D is uncertain. With 7 bases removed from V and 3 bases from J, the gap between germline ends came to 9 bases. The CDR3 is 11 residues long. Per the germline V gene, CDR1 is SQVTM and CDR2 is ANQGSEA. The CDR3 sequence: CSAGSYTEAFF. The DNA of the CDR3 is TGCAGCGCAGGAAGCTACACTGAAGCTTTCTTT.